These 27 T cell receptor beta chains were all obtained from the same sample, sequenced in a study of cytomegalovirus exposure and HLA in healthy donors. Primers included in the PCR were 60 Vbeta and 13 Jbeta primers. Profiling relied on immunoSEQ multiplex PCR, and the TCRdb table lists in-frame clones only, not all of them. The sample contains around 200,000 clones, over 75% of which appear only once. The sample comprised PBMCs. Receptors originate from a male donor in good health and CMV-seronegative.

This sequence joins TRBV9 and TRBJ2-1; 10 nucleotides agree with TRBD1. There are 19 residues in the CDR3. Per germline, CDR1 SGDLS and CDR2 YYNGEE. V lost 4 bases, J lost 4 bases, and 17 bases stayed unmatched. The CDR3 sequence: CASSRYKGTGDYPYNEQFF. The CDR3, as DNA: TGTGCCAGCAGCCGATATAAGGGGACAGGGGATTACCCTTACAATGAGCAGTTCTTC.

This chain connects TRBV6-1 to TRBJ1-4; no clear D. CDR1 is MNHNS and CDR2 is SASEGT in the germline V gene. The CDR3 contains 15 residues. Trimming stripped 6 bases from V and 0 bases from J, with 11 bases between. The CDR3 nucleotides read TGTGCCAGCAGCGCTGCGGGTGCAACTAATGAAAAACTGTTTTTT. Translation gives CASSAAGATNEKLFF.

V usage is TRBV7-9 and J usage is TRBJ2-1; 9 nucleotides match TRBD1. The V gene end was trimmed by 4 bases and the J gene end by 0 bases; junction bases not matched to a gene: 10. The CDR3 totals 18 residues. Per the germline V gene, CDR1 is SEHNR and CDR2 is FQNEAQ (reference sequence). In DNA, the CDR3 is TGTGCCAGCAGCTCGATCCCCAGGGGACAGGGCTCCTACAATGAGCAGTTCTTC. Amino acid sequence: CASSSIPRGQGSYNEQFF.

The chain recombines TRBV4-3 with TRBJ1-2, with 8 nucleotides matching TRBD1. The CDR3 covers 16 residues. V gave up 1 base and J gave up 3 bases; unmatched junction bases: 7. Germline V CDR1 and CDR2: LGHNA, YSLEER. CDR3 DNA sequence: TGCGCCAGCAGCCAAGTCCCCGGGACAGGAGACTATGGCTACACCTTC. Its translation is CASSQVPGTGDYGYTF.

This chain uses TRBV5-1 with TRBJ2-3; 7 positions agree with TRBD1. Trimming took 2 bases from V and 1 from J; bases not matched to a gene: 7. Looked up from germline, CDR1 is SGHRS and CDR2 is YFSETQ. This CDR3 has 16 residues. CDR3 DNA sequence: TGCGCCAGCAGCTTAACAGGGGCGGAGGGCACAGATACGCAGTATTTT. Encoded protein: CASSLTGAEGTDTQYF. The whole variable domain, filled in from reference TRBV5-1 and TRBJ2-3, reads KAGVTQTPRYLIKTRGQQVTLSCSPISGHRSVSWYQQTPGQGLQFLFEYFSETQRNKGNFPGRFSGRQFSNSRSEMNVSTLELGDSALYLCASSLTGAEGTDTQYFGPGTRLTVL.

To note about this clone: The junction does not match germline at one end; this may be a read error. V usage is TRBV9 and J usage is TRBJ2-3, with a weak D call TRBD2 (5 bases). The CDR3 has 16 residues. Per the germline V gene, CDR1 is SGDLS and CDR2 is YYNGEE. CDR3 loop: CASSVAGGRSTDTRYF. The CDR3 DNA reads as TGTGCCAGCAGCGTAGCTGGAGGAAGAAGCACAGATACGCGGTATTTT.

The V gene is TRBV27, the J gene TRBJ1-2; D not resolved. CDR1 is MNHEY and CDR2 is SMNVEV in the germline V gene (reference sequence). V was pared by 2 bases and J by 5 bases, with 9 bases between. There are 13 residues in the CDR3. The CDR3 coding sequence is TGTGCCAGCAGTTTAAACAGAGAATATGGCTACACCTTC. This encodes CASSLNREYGYTF.

This sequence joins TRBV7-2 and TRBJ2-7; 11 positions agree with TRBD2. The CDR3 length is 15 residues. CDR1 SGHTA and CDR2 FQGNSA come from the germline V gene. V dropped 5 bases and J dropped 4; count of bases not matched to a gene: 7. CDR3 loop: CASSGTSGRIYEQYF. The CDR3 region has the DNA TGTGCCAGCAGCGGAACTAGCGGGAGAATATACGAGCAGTACTTC. Based on the CDR3 plus reference TRBV7-2 and TRBJ2-7, the full variable domain is GAGVSQSPSNKVTEKGKDVELRCDPISGHTALYWYRQSLGQGLEFLIYFQGNSAPDKSGLPSDRFSAERTGGSVSTLTIQRTQQEDSAVYLCASSGTSGRIYEQYFGPGTRLTVT.

The chain carries TRBV4-3 and TRBJ1-2, with TRBD1 matching 10 bases. V lost 5 bases, J lost 8 bases, and 8 bases stayed unmatched. The CDR3 is made up of 14 amino acids. Germline-derived CDR1 and CDR2 are LGHNA and YSLEER. CDR3 residues: CASSVDRGLGGYTF. DNA of the CDR3: TGCGCCAGCAGCGTAGACAGGGGGCTGGGCGGCTACACCTTC.

The chain's CDR3 is CASSAGGPYEQYF. The CDR3 nucleotides read TGCGCCAGCTCGGCGGGAGGGCCCTACGAGCAGTACTTC. The chain employs TRBV5-1 and TRBJ2-7; TRBD2 matches 9 bases. The germline V gene encodes CDR1 SGHRS and CDR2 YFSETQ. This CDR3 region has 13 residues. The V and J ends lost 7 bases and 2 bases, in that order; junction bases with no gene match: 4.

The chain joins TRBV18 to TRBJ2-3, with 9 bases fitting TRBD1. V lost 0 bases and J lost 4; bases outside the gene matches: 5. The CDR3 has 16 amino acids. Germline CDR1 is KGHSH and CDR2 is LQKENI. The chain's CDR3 is CASSPPGTGSPDTQYF. In DNA form, the CDR3 reads TGTGCCAGCTCACCACCAGGGACAGGGTCGCCAGATACGCAGTATTTT. Together with reference TRBV18 and TRBJ2-3, the CDR3 gives the full variable domain: NAGVMQNPRHLVRRRGQEARLRCSPMKGHSHVYWYRQLPEEGLKFMVYLQKENIIDESGMPKERFSAEFPKEGPSILRIQQVVRGDSAAYFCASSPPGTGSPDTQYFGPGTRLTVL.

This chain links TRBV10-3 with TRBJ2-7, with TRBD1 matching 11 bases. Germline values: CDR1 ENHRY, CDR2 SYGVKD. With 6 bases clipped from V and 2 bases from J, the junction kept 6 bases outside the gene matches. The CDR3 extends over 15 amino acids. The CDR3 DNA reads TGTGCCATCAGGTCCGGGACAGGGGGGCCCTACGAGCAGTACTTC. Its protein is CAIRSGTGGPYEQYF.

J is TRBJ1-6 and V is TRBV28; 7 nucleotides align to TRBD1. The CDR3 is made up of 18 amino acids. The V gene's germline CDR1 is MDHEN and CDR2 SYDVKM. V was pared by 6 bases and J by 3 bases, with 14 bases of the junction left unmatched. The CDR3 coding sequence is TGTGCCAGCAGGACCACAGGGGCCTCGGTTCGCTATAATTCACCCCTCCACTTT. It translates to CASRTTGASVRYNSPLHF.

This clone was recorded a few times. The same CDR3 can be traced to other DNA sequences in this sample. The CDR3 here is CAWTERGGTDTQYF. Written as DNA, the CDR3 is TGTGCCTGGACGGAGCGGGGGGGCACAGATACGCAGTATTTT. The chain combines TRBV30 with TRBJ2-3; 9 nucleotides match TRBD2. The J segment lost 1 base and the V segment lost 4 bases, leaving 3 bases of the junction unmatched. Germline V gene lookup returns CDR1 GTSNPN and CDR2 SVGIG (reference sequence). This CDR3 comprises 14 residues. Complete variable domain (other parts from reference TRBV30 and TRBJ2-3): SQTIHQWPATLVQPVGSPLSLECTVEGTSNPNLYWYRQAAGRGLQLLFYSVGIGQISSEVPQNLSASRPQDRQFILSSKKLLLSDSGFYLCAWTERGGTDTQYFGPGTRLTVL.

This clone was counted only a few times. The chain joins TRBV19 to TRBJ1-1; 8 nucleotides match TRBD1. There are 14 residues in the CDR3. Germline V gene lookup returns CDR1 LNHDA and CDR2 SQIVND (reference sequence). The V gene end was trimmed by 3 bases and the J gene end by 10 bases; junction bases not matched to a gene: 10. The CDR3 spells CASSIVGQGAIAFF. The CDR3 region has the DNA TGTGCCAGTAGTATCGTTGGGCAGGGGGCCATAGCTTTCTTT.

The rearrangement joins TRBV27 to TRBJ2-1, with D possibly TRBD2 on 6 matching bases. Germline V gene lookup returns CDR1 MNHEY and CDR2 SMNVEV (reference sequence). V lost 2 bases and J 2 bases, leaving 13 bases between the germline ends. The CDR3 extends over 16 amino acids. The CDR3 region is CASSLRISGPYNEQFF. The CDR3 nucleotides are TGTGCCAGCAGTTTAAGAATTAGCGGACCCTACAATGAGCAGTTCTTC.

Only one count was recorded for this clone. CDR3 bases: TGCACCAGCAGCCAAGATGGTCGGTACGAGCAGTACTTC. Its translation: CTSSQDGRYEQYF. This chain connects TRBV1 to TRBJ2-7; TRBD2, as called in the table, went unchecked against the DNA. TRBV1 is reported as a pseudogene. This CDR3 has 13 amino acids.

The rearrangement uses TRBV5-6 and TRBJ2-2; D gene uncertain. The germline V gene encodes CDR1 SGHDT and CDR2 YYEEEE. V lost 0 bases, J lost 8 bases, and 11 bases lay in between. The CDR3 runs 14 residues. The CDR3, as DNA: TGTGCCAGCAGCTTGGTGGATCCCGGGGGGGAGCTGTTTTTT. Translating gives CASSLVDPGGELFF.

The chain couples TRBV19 to TRBJ2-5; 12 nucleotides line up with TRBD2. The J call could be wrong; TRBJ2-7 is a better fit for the DNA end. This CDR3 contains 16 residues. In germline, CDR1 is LNHDA, CDR2 SQIVND (reference sequence). The DNA for the CDR3 is TGTGCCAGTAGTCCCTGGACTAGCGGGGACTACTACGAGCAGTACTTC. Its translation: CASSPWTSGDYYEQYF.

The chain combines TRBV28 with TRBJ2-5, with 7 bases fitting TRBD1. CDR1 and CDR2 (germline): MDHEN, SYDVKM. J lost 5 bases, V lost 6 bases, and 6 bases had no gene match. The CDR3 consists of 13 residues. CDR3 sequence: CASRNQGDETQYF. DNA for the CDR3: TGTGCCAGCAGAAATCAGGGGGATGAGACCCAGTACTTC.

The chain combines TRBV9 with TRBJ1-2; the match to TRBD1 covers 11 bases. Unmatched junction bases numbered 13, after V lost 7 bases and J lost 8 bases. This CDR3 contains 15 residues. Germline V lookup: CDR1 SGDLS, CDR2 YYNGEE. The CDR3 spells CASRKDLDRGQGYTF. The CDR3 DNA follows: TGTGCCAGCCGGAAGGATCTGGACAGGGGGCAGGGCTACACCTTC.

The chain couples TRBV5-6 to TRBJ1-3; D gene uncertain. The V gene's germline CDR1 is SGHDT and CDR2 YYEEEE. V lost 4 bases, J lost 0 bases, and 14 bases lay in between. CDR3 length equals 16 residues. The CDR3 spells CASSPWAWNSGNTIYF. In DNA form, the CDR3 reads TGTGCCAGCAGCCCGTGGGCGTGGAACTCTGGAAACACCATATATTTT.

The chain joins TRBV27 to TRBJ1-2; 9 bases match TRBD1. Trimming removed 5 bases from V and 3 bases from J; junction bases left unmatched: 7. Per germline, CDR1 MNHEY and CDR2 SMNVEV (reference sequence). This CDR3 is built from 15 residues. This chain's CDR3 is CASSLGGTGYYGYTF. CDR3 coding DNA: TGTGCCAGCAGTCTTGGCGGGACAGGGTACTATGGCTACACCTTC.

The rearrangement links TRBV27 to TRBJ2-1, with D possibly being TRBD2 (5 bases). Germline assignment: CDR1 MNHEY and CDR2 SMNVEV (reference sequence). Trimming pared 3 bases from V and 9 bases from J, leaving 9 bases between. The CDR3 spans 12 residues. Here the CDR3 DNA reads TGTGCCAGCAGTTTCGGGGTAGCTGAGCAGTTCTTC. Translated: CASSFGVAEQFF.

This clone was observed a few times. V gene TRBV28 combines with J gene TRBJ2-5; D may be TRBD2 (5 bases). V gave up 8 bases and J gave up 1 base, with 8 bases separating them. There are 12 residues in the CDR3. Germline loops: CDR1 MDHEN, CDR2 SYDVKM. CDR3 sequence reads: CASGRFQETQYF. The DNA for the CDR3 is TGTGCCAGCGGGAGATTCCAAGAGACCCAGTACTTC.

The chain has TRBV28 and TRBJ2-5; 8 positions agree with TRBD2. Matching the DNA end better, TRBJ2-7 makes the J call doubtful. Germline loops: CDR1 MDHEN, CDR2 SYDVKM. This CDR3 is built from 14 residues. CDR3 nucleotide sequence: TGTGCCAGCCGCCCGGGGGGGACCTATTACGAGCAGTACTTC. Its protein product is CASRPGGTYYEQYF.

There are a few counts of this clone. The chain carries TRBV9 and TRBJ2-3; a weak D match, TRBD2 (6 bases). Per the germline V gene, CDR1 is SGDLS and CDR2 is YYNGEE. V was trimmed by 4 bases and J by 5 bases, leaving 11 bases between them. The CDR3 is made up of 13 amino acids. CDR3 residues: CASSPRDLDTQYF. For the CDR3, the DNA is TGTGCCAGCAGCCCGAGGGACTTAGATACGCAGTATTTT.